This T cell receptor beta chain emerged from a study of human T cells and chemical hapten exposure. The sample's time point: patch test 2, 6 weeks after DPC sensitization. Described treatment: therapeutic diphenylcyclopropenone sensitization with weekly scalp DPC. The CDR3 extends over 15 amino acids. V lost 6 bases, J lost 3 bases, and 7 bases stayed unmatched. The germline CDR1 and CDR2 sequences are SGHVS and FNYEAQ. With respect to this clonotype: Its specificity is unknown.

Regarding the study as a whole: More PT1 expanded TCRs went with higher patch test scores.

Within the library, unique molecular identifiers were attached to each individual cDNA molecule. Via MiXCR, TCRdb re-called the RACE reads, giving one row per CDR3 protein. The sample lists about 400,000 distinct CDR3 sequences; about 6% were seen once. The chain is built from TRBV7-6 and TRBJ2-7; 11 positions match TRBD1. Sequences were derived from whole blood, sampled in connection with sensitization to the hapten diphenylcyclopropenone (DPC). The sequence derives from a woman aged 18 to 35 with alopecia areata. Some clones in this sample may be carry-over from other donors' samples. This CDR3 reads CASSFRTGGFYEQYF. The CDR3 nucleotides are TGTGCCAGCAGTTTCCGGACAGGGGGCTTCTACGAGCAGTACTTC.